These 11 T cell receptor beta chains originate from one sample sequenced in a study of blood T cells in healthy people across ages. A second PCR, run for roughly 7 to 12 cycles, used a sample-barcoded 5' primer plus a J-beta primer mix. TCRdb itself ran the 5' RACE reads through MiXCR, one entry per CDR3 protein. The top ten clones hold over 3.5% of a sample with about 1.5 million distinct CDR3 sequences, around 40% of them seen once. The material sequenced was blood. These receptors all stem from a woman in her late teens or twenties in good health.

This clonotype was detected only a few times. J is TRBJ2-7 and V is TRBV20-1; 14 bases fit TRBD2. Per germline, CDR1 DFQATT and CDR2 SNEGSKA (reference sequence). This CDR3 region has 16 residues. J was trimmed by 0 bases and V by 6 bases; bases with no gene match: 7. CDR3 residues: CSAISGTSGSSYEQYF. CDR3 DNA: TGCAGTGCGATCTCCGGGACTAGCGGGAGCTCCTACGAGCAGTACTTC.

This clonotype has only a few counts. The chain links TRBV20-1 to TRBJ1-5, with TRBD1 matching over 7 bases. V lost 5 bases to trimming and J lost 9 bases; unmatched junction nucleotides: 13. The CDR3 extends over 14 amino acids. CDR1 is DFQATT, CDR2 SNEGSKA, per germline (reference sequence). For the CDR3, the DNA is TGCAGTGCTGGTTGGACAGGCCAGAACCGGCCCCAGCATTTT. Protein sequence: CSAGWTGQNRPQHF.

V and J are TRBV6-1 and TRBJ2-3; the match to TRBD2 covers 9 bases. The CDR3 has 18 residues. CDR1 and CDR2 (germline): MNHNS, SASEGT. Trimming cost V 8 bases and J 5 bases; bases outside gene matches: 20. In DNA form, the CDR3 reads TGTGCCAGCCCCGGTCTCCAACTGCGGGGGGGGCCCGTAGATACGCAGTATTTT. Translating gives CASPGLQLRGGPVDTQYF.

The sample holds one count of this clonotype. This chain links TRBV29-1 with TRBJ2-1; D is unresolved. Trimming pared 4 bases from V and 10 bases from J, leaving 17 bases between. The CDR3 contains 13 residues. Germline CDR1 reads SQVTM; CDR2 reads ANQGSEA. The CDR3, as DNA: TGCAGCGTTGCTGGGGTTAAGGAAGGCGAGCAGTTCTTC. It encodes CSVAGVKEGEQFF.

The rearrangement joins TRBV5-6 to TRBJ1-2; no definite D call. From germline, CDR1 is SGHDT and CDR2 YYEEEE. Trimming left V 3 bases short and J 3 bases short, with 18 bases between. The CDR3 sequence is 16 residues long. CDR3 region: CASSWIPVGRDYGYTF. The CDR3 nucleotides read TGTGCCAGCAGCTGGATTCCTGTGGGGAGAGACTATGGCTACACCTTC.

This clonotype appeared a few times. Here the CDR3 DNA reads TGCGCCAGCAGCCAAGGTGCTTCATGGACTAGCGTGAATGAGCAGTTCTTC. Its protein product is CASSQGASWTSVNEQFF. V usage is TRBV4-3 and J usage is TRBJ2-1; 9 nucleotides agree with TRBD2. V lost 1 base, J lost 7 bases, and 11 bases stayed unmatched. Germline assignment: CDR1 LGHNA and CDR2 YSLEER. The CDR3 sequence is 17 residues long.

The chain carries TRBV15 and TRBJ2-5; 7 bases agree with TRBD1. This CDR3 is 14 amino acids long. The germline V gene encodes CDR1 LNHNV and CDR2 YYDKDF (reference sequence). The V segment lost 4 bases and the J segment 11 bases; nucleotides outside the gene matches: 13. The chain's CDR3 is CATSTGDRVAEQYF. The CDR3 nucleotides are TGTGCCACCAGCACCGGAGACAGGGTGGCTGAGCAGTACTTC. Together with reference TRBV15 and TRBJ2-5, the CDR3 gives the full variable domain: DAMVIQNPRYQVTQFGKPVTLSCSQTLNHNVMYWYQQKSSQAPKLLFHYYDKDFNNEADTPDNFQSRRPNTSFCFLDIRSPGLGDTAMYLCATSTGDRVAEQYFGPGTRLLVL.

This clonotype is a singleton in its sample. The junction departs from the called germline gene at one end, perhaps through a read error. The chain couples TRBV25-1 to TRBJ1-2; no firm D call. From germline, CDR1 is MGHDK and CDR2 SYGVNS. The CDR3 spans 13 residues. The chain's CDR3 is CTSSEVGFYGYTF. As DNA, the CDR3 is TGTACCAGCAGTGAAGTGGGGTTCTATGGCTACACCTTC.

The CDR3 DNA follows: TGTGCCAGCAGCCAAGTTAGTTGGGAGTCCGTACAGTTCTTC. Encoded protein: CASSQVSWESVQFF. The chain links TRBV14 to TRBJ2-1; D might be TRBD2 (5 bases). The CDR3 has 14 amino acids. The V gene's germline CDR1 is SGHDN and CDR2 FVKESK. Trimming took 1 base from V and 13 from J, leaving 17 bases between them.

The chain is built from TRBV4-3 and TRBJ2-1; possibly TRBD2 for D (5 bases). V was shortened by 4 bases and J by 3 bases, with 13 bases between the two germline ends. CDR1 is LGHNA and CDR2 is YSLEER in the germline V gene. CDR3 length: 15 amino acids. For the CDR3, the DNA is TGCGCCAGCAGCCGCTCAGCGGAGATCTACAATGAGCAGTTCTTC. Encoded protein: CASSRSAEIYNEQFF.

This clonotype was counted once. The gene calls are TRBV12-5 and TRBJ2-5, with D possibly being TRBD1 (6 bases). The CDR3 has 17 residues. Germline V lookup: CDR1 LGHNT, CDR2 FRNRAP. V was trimmed by 3 bases and J by 0 bases, leaving 17 bases between them. CDR3 DNA sequence: TGTGCTAGTGGTTTAACCCACCGACAGGACTACCAAGAGACCCAGTACTTC. It specifies CASGLTHRQDYQETQYF.